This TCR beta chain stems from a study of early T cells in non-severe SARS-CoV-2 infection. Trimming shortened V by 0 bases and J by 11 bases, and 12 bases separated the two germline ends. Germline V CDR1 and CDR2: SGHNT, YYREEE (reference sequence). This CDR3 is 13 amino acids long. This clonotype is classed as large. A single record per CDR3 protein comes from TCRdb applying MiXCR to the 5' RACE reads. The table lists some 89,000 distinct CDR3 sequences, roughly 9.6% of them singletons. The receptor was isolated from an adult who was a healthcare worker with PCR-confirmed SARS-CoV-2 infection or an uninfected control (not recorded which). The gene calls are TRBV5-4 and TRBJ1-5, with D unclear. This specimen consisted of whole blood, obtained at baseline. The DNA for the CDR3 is TGTGCCAGCAGCTTGGCTAGCACGGGTGCCCAGCATTTT. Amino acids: CASSLASTGAQHF. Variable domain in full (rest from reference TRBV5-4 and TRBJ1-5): ETGVTQSPTHLIKTRGQQVTLRCSSQSGHNTVSWYQQALGQGPQFIFQYYREEENGRGNFPPRFSGLQFPNYSSELNVNALELDDSALYLCASSLASTGAQHFGDGTRLSIL.